This passage covers 8 T cell receptor beta chains from one sample sequenced in a study of blood T cell repertoires in COVID-19. Only in-frame clones appear in the TCRdb table, and some are missing; sequencing was by immunoSEQ multiplex PCR. Among hundreds of thousands of clones listed, about nine tenths were seen once. The source material was peripheral blood. Receptors originate from a woman aged 45-59 years with COVID-19, enrolled during active disease.

About this clone: Other DNA variants within this sample encode the same CDR3. The chain links TRBV9 to TRBJ1-2, with D maybe TRBD1 (6 bases). V was pared by 0 bases and J by 2 bases, with 8 bases between. The CDR3 length is 14 residues. Germline V gives CDR1 SGDLS, CDR2 YYNGEE. The DNA for the CDR3 is TGTGCCAGCAGCGTAGGGCAGGGGAACTATGGCTACACCTTC. Protein sequence: CASSVGQGNYGYTF. The full variable domain, completed using reference TRBV9 and TRBJ1-2, is DSGVTQTPKHLITATGQRVTLRCSPRSGDLSVYWYQQSLDQGLQFLIQYYNGEERAKGNILERFSAQQFPDLHSELNLSSLELGDSALYFCASSVGQGNYGYTFGSGTRLTVV.

The rearrangement joins TRBV25-1 to TRBJ2-2; the D gene is possibly TRBD1 (7 bases). The CDR3 runs 16 residues. Between the trimmed V and J ends, which lost 4 bases and 5 bases, there was a span of 17 bases. CDR1 is MGHDK and CDR2 is SYGVNS in the germline V gene. CDR3 in DNA: TGTGCCAGCAGTGGTCAGGGGGGCACTATAACCGGGGAGCTGTTTTTT. Protein sequence: CASSGQGGTITGELFF.

The chain couples TRBV5-1 to TRBJ2-1; 9 bases map to TRBD2. Losses at the gene ends were 1 base for V and 4 bases for J; bases not matched to a gene: 6. Germline lookup yields CDR1 SGHRS and CDR2 YFSETQ. This CDR3 region has 16 residues. In DNA form, the CDR3 reads TGCGCCAGCAGCTTGACAGTAGCGGGAGTTTACAATGAGCAGTTCTTC. It codes for CASSLTVAGVYNEQFF.

The chain couples TRBV19 to TRBJ2-7, with TRBD1 matching 11 bases. V gave up 7 bases and J gave up 3 bases; unmatched junction bases: 8. Germline CDR1 LNHDA, CDR2 SQIVND (reference sequence). The CDR3 is 15 residues long. Here the CDR3 reads CASTTRGTGGYEQYF. CDR3 nucleotide sequence: TGTGCCAGTACCACCCGGGGGACAGGGGGCTACGAGCAGTACTTC.

The V gene is TRBV11-2, the J gene TRBJ1-3; D uncertain. CDR1 is SGHAT and CDR2 is FQNNGV in the germline V gene. This CDR3 is built from 14 residues. V lost 5 bases to trimming and J lost 3 bases, with 11 bases between them. CDR3 nucleotide sequence: TGTGCCAGCAGCCATAGTACGGTTGGAAACACCATATATTTT. Amino acid sequence: CASSHSTVGNTIYF.

The rearrangement joins TRBV5-4 to TRBJ2-5; TRBD2 aligns across 10 bases. The CDR3 sequence is 15 residues long. V dropped 4 bases and J dropped 4; count of bases not matched to a gene: 7. Germline V gene sequence: CDR1 SGHNT, CDR2 YYREEE (reference sequence). The CDR3, as DNA: TGTGCCAGCAGCCCGACGTCTAGCGGGAGAGAGACCCAGTACTTC. Its translation: CASSPTSSGRETQYF.

The V call is TRBV6-2 or TRBV6-3, the J call TRBJ2-7; possibly TRBD1 for D (5 bases). Deletions cut 2 bases from V and 0 bases from J, with 14 bases between. Germline V lookup: CDR1 MNHEY, CDR2 SVGEGT. The CDR3 has 16 residues. The CDR3 loop is CASSYGLGVSSYEQYF. CDR3 nucleotides: TGTGCCAGCAGTTACGGGCTAGGGGTAAGCTCCTACGAGCAGTACTTC.

This clone was picked up one time. The chain uses TRBV30 and TRBJ1-6, with a weak D call TRBD1 (5 bases). The germline CDR1 and CDR2 sequences are GTSNPN and SVGIG (reference sequence). The CDR3 length is 16 residues. V was cut by 7 bases and J by 4 bases, with 20 bases left in between. DNA for the CDR3: TGTGCCTCTTCCAGCTTCGGGACTGATTATAATTCACCCCTCCACTTT. Protein sequence: CASSSFGTDYNSPLHF.